Below are 17 T cell receptor beta chains sequenced from a single sample in a study of shared clonotypes between healthy human individuals. The table came from immunoSEQ multiplex PCR; TCRdb's copy has only in-frame clones and leaves some out. Found here are 2 million to 2.5 million clones, 90% to 95% of them singletons; the top ten hold about 0.39%. Material: naive CD4+ T cells from PBMCs. Stated subset: CD45RA+ positively selected. These receptors came from a man younger than 30 in good health. Some clones in this sample may be carry-over from other donors' samples.

V and J are TRBV5-4 and TRBJ2-1, with 7 positions matching TRBD2. The J segment lost 4 bases and the V segment lost 9 bases, leaving 7 bases of the junction unmatched. The CDR3 length is 13 residues. The germline V gene encodes CDR1 SGHNT and CDR2 YYREEE (reference sequence). CDR3 DNA sequence: TGTGCCAACTCGCGGGGACTATACAATGAGCAGTTCTTC. Protein: CANSRGLYNEQFF. The full variable domain, its missing parts supplied by reference TRBV5-4 and TRBJ2-1, is ETGVTQSPTHLIKTRGQQVTLRCSSQSGHNTVSWYQQALGQGPQFIFQYYREEENGRGNFPPRFSGLQFPNYSSELNVNALELDDSALYLCANSRGLYNEQFFGPGTRLTVL.

The rearrangement links TRBV5-4 to TRBJ2-5, with 12 bases that match TRBD2. The V gene's germline CDR1 is SGHNT and CDR2 YYREEE (reference sequence). Trimming cost V 4 bases and J 4 bases; bases outside gene matches: 8. There are 16 residues in the CDR3. Here the CDR3 reads CASSPPSGRGRETQYF. In DNA, the CDR3 is TGTGCCAGCAGCCCCCCTAGCGGGAGGGGTCGAGAGACCCAGTACTTC. The full variable domain, rest sourced from reference TRBV5-4 and TRBJ2-5, is ETGVTQSPTHLIKTRGQQVTLRCSSQSGHNTVSWYQQALGQGPQFIFQYYREEENGRGNFPPRFSGLQFPNYSSELNVNALELDDSALYLCASSPPSGRGRETQYFGPGTRLLVL.

The CDR3 DNA sequence: TGTGCCAGCAGCCCCCGGACTAGCGGGAGTTGGGAGACCCAGTACTTC. Residues: CASSPRTSGSWETQYF. The chain has TRBV9 and TRBJ2-5; the match to TRBD2 covers 13 bases. The V gene's germline CDR1 is SGDLS and CDR2 YYNGEE. Germline trimming cut 4 bases from V and 5 bases from J; bases unmatched to any gene: 8. The CDR3 spans 16 residues.

A word on this clone: This CDR3 is also generated by other DNA sequences in the sample. The chain employs TRBV28 and TRBJ1-1; no clear D gene. The CDR3 has 13 amino acids. Trimming removed 2 bases from V and 1 base from J, with 5 bases in between. From germline, CDR1 is MDHEN and CDR2 SYDVKM. CDR3 sequence: CASSLIRNTEAFF. CDR3 DNA: TGTGCCAGCAGTTTAATCCGGAACACTGAAGCTTTCTTT. Using reference TRBV28 and TRBJ1-1 for the parts outside the CDR3, the full variable domain is DVKVTQSSRYLVKRTGEKVFLECVQDMDHENMFWYRQDPGLGLRLIYFSYDVKMKEKGDIPEGYSVSREKKERFSLILESASTNQTSMYLCASSLIRNTEAFFGQGTRLTVV.

V gene TRBV12-5 combines with J gene TRBJ2-1; 10 bases map to TRBD2. This CDR3 has 16 residues. V lost 1 base to trimming and J lost 4 bases; unmatched junction nucleotides: 4. CDR1 LGHNT and CDR2 FRNRAP come from the germline V gene. The CDR3 reads CASGLGTSGKYNEQFF. Here the CDR3 DNA reads TGTGCTAGTGGTTTGGGAACTAGCGGGAAATACAATGAGCAGTTCTTC.

V is TRBV13 and J is TRBJ1-2; D is perhaps TRBD1 (6 bases). Germline CDR1 is PRHDT and CDR2 is FYEKMQ (reference sequence). V lost 0 bases and J lost 5, with 19 bases in between. The CDR3 runs to 17 residues. The CDR3 here is CASSLGAGVPFGYGYTF. The DNA of the CDR3 is TGTGCCAGCAGCTTAGGGGCAGGGGTGCCCTTTGGGTATGGCTACACCTTC.

This clone appeared once. V is TRBV4-3 and J is TRBJ2-5; D unclear. Per the germline V gene, CDR1 is LGHNA and CDR2 is YSLEER. Trimming stripped 0 bases from V and 4 bases from J, with 12 bases between. The CDR3 is 15 amino acids. The CDR3 loop is CASSQDMGRSETQYF. The CDR3 DNA reads as TGCGCCAGCAGCCAAGATATGGGCAGATCAGAGACCCAGTACTTC.

The chain is built from TRBV4-2 and TRBJ1-1; a possible D gene is TRBD1 (6 bases). Germline-derived CDR1 and CDR2 are LGHNA and YNFKEQ. The CDR3 has 15 amino acids. V lost 4 bases and J lost 8, with 20 bases in between. Here the CDR3 reads CASSRPSTGRAEAFF. Here the CDR3 DNA reads TGTGCCAGCAGCCGCCCCTCTACAGGGAGGGCGGAAGCTTTCTTT.

Only one count was recorded for this clone. The V gene is TRBV9, the J gene TRBJ1-3; 9 bases fit TRBD1. The CDR3 covers 16 residues. Germline V gene lookup returns CDR1 SGDLS and CDR2 YYNGEE. Trimming took 4 bases from V and 0 from J; bases not matched to a gene: 5. The CDR3 reads CASSIQGAASGNTIYF. The DNA for the CDR3 is TGTGCCAGCAGCATACAGGGGGCGGCCTCTGGAAACACCATATATTTT.

This clone was detected a few times. The chain employs TRBV6-5 and TRBJ1-1; D might be TRBD1 (5 bases). V was clipped by 5 bases and J by 1 base, with 11 bases between them. The V gene's germline CDR1 is MNHEY and CDR2 SVGAGI. This CDR3 is 14 amino acids long. The CDR3 region is CASSLGPGNTEAFF. In DNA form, the CDR3 reads TGTGCCAGCAGTCTGGGGCCGGGGAACACTGAAGCTTTCTTT.

The rearrangement joins TRBV30 to TRBJ2-6; 7 bases fit TRBD2. The CDR3 is made up of 12 amino acids. CDR1 is GTSNPN, CDR2 SVGIG, per germline (reference sequence). Trimming at V came to 3 bases and at J to 12 bases, leaving 5 bases not matched to a gene. DNA of the CDR3: TGTGCCTGGAGCGGGACTACATCCGTCCTGACTTTC. Encoded protein: CAWSGTTSVLTF.

V gene TRBV6-5 combines with J gene TRBJ1-2; unclear D gene. CDR1 and CDR2 (germline): MNHEY, SVGAGI. The CDR3 sequence is 13 residues long. With 2 bases removed from V and 8 bases from J, the gap between germline ends came to 12 bases. As DNA, the CDR3 is TGTGCCAGCAGTTACCGAGGCCTTATCGGCTACACCTTC. Its translation: CASSYRGLIGYTF.

The rearrangement uses TRBV6-5 and TRBJ1-3, with D hard to call. This CDR3 has 16 residues. In germline, CDR1 is MNHEY, CDR2 SVGAGI. Trimming cost V 0 bases and J 3 bases, with 12 bases left between them. The CDR3, as DNA: TGTGCCAGCAGTTACTCCTACCCGAATAGTGGAAACACCATATATTTT. Translation gives CASSYSYPNSGNTIYF.

The rearrangement links TRBV6-5 to TRBJ1-1; 8 nucleotides align to TRBD1. CDR1 and CDR2 (germline): MNHEY, SVGAGI. The CDR3 covers 15 residues. J was trimmed by 5 bases and V by 6 bases; bases with no gene match: 11. The CDR3 sequence is CASRVNRQGRTEAFF. The DNA for the CDR3 is TGTGCCAGCAGAGTGAATAGACAGGGGAGGACTGAAGCTTTCTTT.

This clone was counted once. The V gene is TRBV10-3, the J gene TRBJ2-3; a possible D gene is TRBD2 (6 bases). The germline V gene encodes CDR1 ENHRY and CDR2 SYGVKD. The CDR3 loop spans 16 amino acids. Between the trimmed V and J ends, which lost 4 bases and 0 bases, there was a span of 14 bases. CDR3 in DNA: TGTGCCATCAGTGGGCCCCTCGCGGGGAGCACAGATACGCAGTATTTT. Amino acids: CAISGPLAGSTDTQYF.

The chain combines TRBV4-1 with TRBJ2-7, with D perhaps matching TRBD2 (6 bases). Trimming pared 0 bases from V and 4 bases from J, leaving 16 bases between. Germline lookup yields CDR1 MGHRA and CDR2 YSYEKL. The CDR3 extends over 16 amino acids. CDR3 coding DNA: TGCGCCAGCAGCCAAGAGAAGCGGGCGATTATTTACGAGCAGTACTTC. This sequence encodes CASSQEKRAIIYEQYF.

This clone showed up just once. V is TRBV19 and J is TRBJ1-2; TRBD1 aligns across 7 bases. V dropped 7 bases and J dropped 0; count of bases not matched to a gene: 8. This CDR3 is built from 15 residues. CDR1 and CDR2 (germline): LNHDA, SQIVND (reference sequence). This CDR3 is CASTPTGVANYGYTF. In DNA form, the CDR3 reads TGTGCCAGTACTCCAACAGGGGTAGCTAACTATGGCTACACCTTC.